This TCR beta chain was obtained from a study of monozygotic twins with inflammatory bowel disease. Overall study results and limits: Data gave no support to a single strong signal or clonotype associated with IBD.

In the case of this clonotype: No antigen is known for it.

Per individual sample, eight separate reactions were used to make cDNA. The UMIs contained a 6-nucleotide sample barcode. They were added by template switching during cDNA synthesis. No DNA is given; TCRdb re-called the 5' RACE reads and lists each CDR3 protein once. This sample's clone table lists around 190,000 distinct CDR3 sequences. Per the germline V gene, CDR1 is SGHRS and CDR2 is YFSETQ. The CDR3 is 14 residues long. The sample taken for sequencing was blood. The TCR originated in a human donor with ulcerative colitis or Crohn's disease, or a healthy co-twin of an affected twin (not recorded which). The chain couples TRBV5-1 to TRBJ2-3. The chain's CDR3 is CASSRGSSTDTQYF.